Below, 21 T cell receptor beta chains from the same sample are listed, as sequenced in a study of cytomegalovirus exposure and HLA in healthy donors (dated by TCRdb to the late 2010s). Libraries were made using the immunoSEQ multiplex PCR assay. For the multiplex PCR, a mixture combining 60 forward primers for TCR Vbeta segments and 13 reverse primers for TCR Jbeta segments was used. TCRdb's version of the immuneACCESS table is confined to in-frame rearrangements and falls short of the full clone set. An unresolved V gene accounts for under half of the shortfall where checked; the remainder is of unknown origin. Counted in this sample were about 150,000 clones; roughly 70% of them appeared once. Clones ranked in the top ten supply around 3% of the sample. The sequencing input was PBMCs. These TCRs come from a man aged 35 to 55 in good health and CMV-seronegative.

The chain joins TRBV7-9 to TRBJ2-5; a weak D match, TRBD1 (6 bases). Looked up from germline, CDR1 is SEHNR and CDR2 is FQNEAQ (reference sequence). The CDR3 runs to 16 residues. Trimming stripped 10 bases from V and 2 bases from J, with 23 bases between. CDR3 sequence reads: CATWDGDRGGQETQYF. Written as DNA, the CDR3 is TGTGCCACCTGGGACGGCGATCGAGGGGGACAAGAGACCCAGTACTTC.

This chain links TRBV7-9 with TRBJ2-7; TRBD1 agrees at 7 bases. J was trimmed by 2 bases and V by 4 bases; bases with no gene match: 5. Germline V lookup: CDR1 SEHNR, CDR2 FQNEAQ (reference sequence). The CDR3 is 14 amino acids. The CDR3 reads CASSSSGTAYEQYF. DNA for the CDR3: TGTGCCAGCAGCTCGTCCGGGACAGCCTACGAGCAGTACTTC.

The chain is built from TRBV27 and TRBJ2-7; 8 bases line up with TRBD2. The germline CDR1 and CDR2 sequences are MNHEY and SMNVEV (reference sequence). V was pared by 3 bases and J by 1 base, with 2 bases of the junction left unmatched. The length of the CDR3 is 14 residues. Here the CDR3 reads CASSLTSASYEQYF. The CDR3, as DNA: TGTGCCAGCAGTTTGACTAGCGCTTCCTACGAGCAGTACTTC.

This clone was picked up a small number of times. V usage is TRBV27 and J usage is TRBJ2-3, with D perhaps TRBD2 (5 bases). V was pared by 3 bases and J by 2 bases, with 18 bases between. The CDR3 length is 17 residues. Germline CDR1 reads MNHEY; CDR2 reads SMNVEV (reference sequence). The CDR3 sequence: CASSFGDSRRYTDTQYF. The CDR3 nucleotides are TGTGCCAGCAGTTTTGGTGACTCCAGGAGGTACACAGATACGCAGTATTTT.

The chain has TRBV6-6 and TRBJ1-2; 8 bases are shared with TRBD1. With V trimmed by 2 bases and J by 3 bases, 5 bases remained unmatched. Germline CDR1 is MNHNY and CDR2 is SVGAGI (reference sequence). CDR3 length: 15 amino acids. CDR3 DNA: TGTGCCAGCAGTTACGGTGACAGGGGAGACTATGGCTACACCTTC. Encoded protein: CASSYGDRGDYGYTF.

This sequence joins TRBV6-5 and TRBJ2-5; possibly TRBD2 for D (5 bases). The length of the CDR3 is 14 residues. Germline loops: CDR1 MNHEY, CDR2 SVGAGI. The V end was cut by 0 bases, the J end by 9 bases, with 14 bases between. CDR3 residues: CASSYSGLGAAQYF. The CDR3 DNA sequence: TGTGCCAGCAGTTACTCTGGGCTCGGAGCGGCCCAGTACTTC.

Here the CDR3 DNA reads TGCGCCAGCAGCCTACCGGGACTAGCGGGCCACAATGAGCAGTTCTTC. Amino acids: CASSLPGLAGHNEQFF. The chain employs TRBV4-3 and TRBJ2-1; 12 bases align to TRBD2. The CDR3 runs 16 residues. Per germline, CDR1 LGHNA and CDR2 YSLEER. The V segment lost 4 bases and the J segment 5 bases; nucleotides outside the gene matches: 6.

The rearrangement uses TRBV5-1 and TRBJ2-7; 13 bases align to TRBD2. V gave up 1 base and J gave up 2 bases; unmatched junction bases: 6. The CDR3 totals 17 residues. The germline V gene encodes CDR1 SGHRS and CDR2 YFSETQ. The DNA of the CDR3 is TGCGCCAGCAGCTTGTGGGTACTAGCGGGAGGGCCCTACGAGCAGTACTTC. Protein sequence: CASSLWVLAGGPYEQYF.

The chain uses TRBV6-6 and TRBJ2-1; 9 positions match TRBD2. Germline CDR1 is MNHNY and CDR2 is SVGAGI (reference sequence). The junction had 7 bases not matched to a gene; V was cut back by 11 bases and J by 2 bases. The CDR3 runs to 14 residues. CDR3 loop: CAAQAGGAYNEQFF. The CDR3 DNA is TGTGCCGCACAAGCGGGAGGCGCCTACAATGAGCAGTTCTTC.

The chain links TRBV9 to TRBJ1-5, with D unclear. The CDR3 is 13 residues long. The V gene lost 0 bases and the J gene lost 6 bases, with 7 bases spanning the gap. CDR1 is SGDLS, CDR2 YYNGEE, per germline. The CDR3 protein is CASSVAPSQPQHF. DNA for the CDR3: TGTGCCAGCAGCGTAGCTCCGAGTCAGCCCCAGCATTTT.

The chain uses TRBV4-1 and TRBJ2-5; TRBD2 matches 7 bases. Trimming cost V 0 bases and J 3 bases; bases outside gene matches: 10. The CDR3 is 17 amino acids. CDR1 is MGHRA, CDR2 YSYEKL, per germline. DNA for the CDR3: TGCGCCAGCAGCCAAGATCCGGCGGGGGTCTCTGAAGAGACCCAGTACTTC. Its translation is CASSQDPAGVSEETQYF.

The chain links TRBV27 to TRBJ1-6; a weak D match, TRBD1 (6 bases). Germline CDR1 reads MNHEY; CDR2 reads SMNVEV (reference sequence). Between the trimmed V and J ends, which lost 0 bases and 8 bases, there was a span of 11 bases. The CDR3 runs 15 residues. CDR3 in DNA: TGTGCCAGCAGTTTATCAGGCAGGGGCCATTCACCCCTCCACTTT. It specifies CASSLSGRGHSPLHF.

The chain combines TRBV2 with TRBJ2-1; TRBD2 matches 7 bases. The CDR3 totals 14 residues. Germline lookup yields CDR1 SNHLY and CDR2 FYNNEI. The ends lost 8 bases at V and 3 bases at J; junction bases unmatched: 7. The CDR3 sequence is CASLTSQVYNEQFF. The CDR3 DNA follows: TGTGCCAGCTTGACTAGCCAGGTCTACAATGAGCAGTTCTTC.

The V call is TRBV5-8, the J call TRBJ2-3, with D unclear. V was shortened by 4 bases and J by 2 bases, with 8 bases between the two germline ends. CDR3 size: 13 residues. Per the germline V gene, CDR1 is SGHTS and CDR2 is YDEGEE. The CDR3 DNA follows: TGTGCCAGCAGCCTAGAAACCACAGATACGCAGTATTTT. This gives the protein CASSLETTDTQYF.

The rearrangement links TRBV15 to TRBJ2-5, with 12 bases matching TRBD2. The J segment lost 5 bases and the V segment lost 0 bases, leaving 7 bases of the junction unmatched. From germline, CDR1 is LNHNV and CDR2 YYDKDF (reference sequence). This CDR3 is 17 amino acids long. CDR3: CATSRDVTSGRLETQYF. The CDR3 bases are TGTGCCACCAGCAGAGACGTGACTAGCGGGAGATTGGAGACCCAGTACTTC.

The chain carries TRBV13 and TRBJ2-7; D gene ambiguous. Per the germline V gene, CDR1 is PRHDT and CDR2 is FYEKMQ (reference sequence). The CDR3 runs to 12 residues. V was clipped by 3 bases and J by 4 bases, with 7 bases between them. CDR3 nucleotide sequence: TGTGCCAGCAGCTTGGGCTATTACGAGCAGTACTTC. It translates to CASSLGYYEQYF.

The CDR3 region is CASGTVYGYTF. The CDR3 nucleotides are TGTGCCAGCGGGACAGTCTATGGCTACACCTTC. The chain has TRBV6-6 and TRBJ1-2, with TRBD1 matching 7 bases. Trimming cost V 8 bases and J 4 bases; bases outside gene matches: 1. The CDR3 spans 11 residues. Germline values: CDR1 MNHNY, CDR2 SVGAGI (reference sequence).

The rearrangement uses TRBV5-5 and TRBJ2-7; weak D call: TRBD1 (6 bases). The CDR3 consists of 16 residues. Germline V lookup: CDR1 SGHKS, CDR2 YYEKEE (reference sequence). V gave up 2 bases and J gave up 3 bases, with 18 bases separating them. Here the CDR3 reads CASSFLEGVNSYEQYF. The CDR3 DNA follows: TGTGCCAGCAGCTTCCTTGAGGGGGTCAATAGCTACGAGCAGTACTTC.

The chain combines TRBV30 with TRBJ2-7, with 9 bases fitting TRBD2. J was trimmed by 5 bases and V by 0 bases; bases with no gene match: 20. The germline CDR1 and CDR2 sequences are GTSNPN and SVGIG (reference sequence). This CDR3 has 19 residues. The CDR3 spells CAWSVSRQLGGTSPDEQYF. The DNA of the CDR3 is TGTGCCTGGAGTGTATCCCGTCAGCTTGGCGGGACTAGCCCTGACGAGCAGTACTTC.

This clone has just a few counts. The chain recombines TRBV7-9 with TRBJ2-7, with D possibly being TRBD1 (5 bases). The V end lost 2 bases, the J end lost 2 bases, and 10 bases lay between the germline ends. The CDR3 covers 14 residues. Germline loops: CDR1 SEHNR, CDR2 FQNEAQ (reference sequence). Written as DNA, the CDR3 is TGTGCCAGCAGCTTATCAGGACAAACCTACGAGCAGTACTTC. Its translation: CASSLSGQTYEQYF.

In regard to this clone: Germline is not matched at one junction end, which may reflect a read error. The chain couples TRBV7-2 to TRBJ1-2; TRBD1 aligns across 8 bases. There are 13 residues in the CDR3. In germline, CDR1 is SGHTA, CDR2 FQGNSA. In DNA, the CDR3 is TGTGCCAGCAGCTCAGGACAGGGTTTAGCAACCTTCTTC. Its protein is CASSSGQGLATFF.